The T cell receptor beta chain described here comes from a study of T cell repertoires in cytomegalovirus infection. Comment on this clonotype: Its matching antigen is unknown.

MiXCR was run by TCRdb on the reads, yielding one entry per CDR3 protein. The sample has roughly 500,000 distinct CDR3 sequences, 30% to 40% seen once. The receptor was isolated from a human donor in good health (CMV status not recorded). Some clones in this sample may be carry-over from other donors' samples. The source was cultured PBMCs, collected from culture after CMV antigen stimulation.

In nucleotides, the CDR3 is TGTGCCAGCAGGTCAGCCACAGATACGCAGTATTTT. It is translated as CASRSATDTQYF. V and J are TRBV7-2 and TRBJ2-3; D unresolved. CDR3 length equals 12 residues. Germline V lookup: CDR1 SGHTA, CDR2 FQGNSA. V lost 6 bases and J 2 bases, leaving 6 bases between the germline ends.